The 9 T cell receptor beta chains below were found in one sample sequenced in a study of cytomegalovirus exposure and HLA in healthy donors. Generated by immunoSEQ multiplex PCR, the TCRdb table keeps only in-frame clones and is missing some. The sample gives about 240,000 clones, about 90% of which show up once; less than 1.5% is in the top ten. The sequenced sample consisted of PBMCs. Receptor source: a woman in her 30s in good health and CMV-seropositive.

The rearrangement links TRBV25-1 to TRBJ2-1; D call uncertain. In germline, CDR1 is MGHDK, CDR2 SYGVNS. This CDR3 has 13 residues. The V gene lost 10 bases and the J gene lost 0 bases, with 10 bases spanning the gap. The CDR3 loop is CATRGNSYNEQFF. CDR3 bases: TGTGCCACTCGAGGTAACTCCTACAATGAGCAGTTCTTC.

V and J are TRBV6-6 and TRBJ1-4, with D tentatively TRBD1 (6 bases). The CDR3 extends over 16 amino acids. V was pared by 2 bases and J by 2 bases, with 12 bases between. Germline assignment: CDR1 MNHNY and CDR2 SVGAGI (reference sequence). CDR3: CASSYPRGGTNEKLFF. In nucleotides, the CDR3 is TGTGCCAGCAGTTACCCCAGGGGTGGGACTAATGAAAAACTGTTTTTT.

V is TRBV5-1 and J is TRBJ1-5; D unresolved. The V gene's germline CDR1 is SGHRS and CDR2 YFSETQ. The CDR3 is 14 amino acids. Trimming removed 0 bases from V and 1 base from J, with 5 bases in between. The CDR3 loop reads CASSLGESNQPQHF. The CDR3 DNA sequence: TGCGCCAGCAGCTTGGGCGAGAGCAATCAGCCCCAGCATTTT.

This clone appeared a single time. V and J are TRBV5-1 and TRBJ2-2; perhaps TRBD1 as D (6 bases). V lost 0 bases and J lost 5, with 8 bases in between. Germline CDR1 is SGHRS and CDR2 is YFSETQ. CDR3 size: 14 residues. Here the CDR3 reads CASSLVGATGELFF. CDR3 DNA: TGCGCCAGCAGCTTGGTGGGGGCTACCGGGGAGCTGTTTTTT.

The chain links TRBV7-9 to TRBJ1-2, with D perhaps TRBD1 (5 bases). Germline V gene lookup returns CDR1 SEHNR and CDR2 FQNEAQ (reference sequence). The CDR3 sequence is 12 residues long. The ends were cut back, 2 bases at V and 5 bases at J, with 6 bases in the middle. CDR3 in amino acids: CASSLQGYGYTF. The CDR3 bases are TGTGCCAGCAGCTTACAGGGTTATGGCTACACCTTC. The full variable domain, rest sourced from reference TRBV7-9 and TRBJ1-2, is DTGVSQNPRHKITKRGQNVTFRCDPISEHNRLYWYRQTLGQGPEFLTYFQNEAQLEKSRLLSDRFSAERPKGSFSTLEIQRTEQGDSAMYLCASSLQGYGYTFGSGTRLTVV.

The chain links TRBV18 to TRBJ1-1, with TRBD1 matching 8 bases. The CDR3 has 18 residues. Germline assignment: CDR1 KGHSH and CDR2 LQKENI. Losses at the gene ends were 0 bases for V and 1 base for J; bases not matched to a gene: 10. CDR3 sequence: CASSPPNTVGQGNTEAFF. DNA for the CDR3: TGTGCCAGCTCACCACCGAACACCGTAGGACAGGGGAACACTGAAGCTTTCTTT. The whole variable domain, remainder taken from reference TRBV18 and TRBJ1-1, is NAGVMQNPRHLVRRRGQEARLRCSPMKGHSHVYWYRQLPEEGLKFMVYLQKENIIDESGMPKERFSAEFPKEGPSILRIQQVVRGDSAAYFCASSPPNTVGQGNTEAFFGQGTRLTVV.

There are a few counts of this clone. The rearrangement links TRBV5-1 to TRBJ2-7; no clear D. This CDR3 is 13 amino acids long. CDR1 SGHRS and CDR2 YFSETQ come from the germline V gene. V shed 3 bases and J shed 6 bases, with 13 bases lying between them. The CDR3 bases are TGCGCCAGCAGCTCGACTGGCCCCGGCGAGCAGTACTTC. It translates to CASSSTGPGEQYF.

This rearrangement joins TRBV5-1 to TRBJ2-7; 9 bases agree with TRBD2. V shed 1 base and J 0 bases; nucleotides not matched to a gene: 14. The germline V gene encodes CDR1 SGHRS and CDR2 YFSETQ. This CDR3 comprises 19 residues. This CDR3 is CASSLHTASGTQLSYEQYF. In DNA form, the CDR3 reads TGCGCCAGCAGCTTGCATACGGCTAGCGGGACCCAGCTCTCCTACGAGCAGTACTTC.

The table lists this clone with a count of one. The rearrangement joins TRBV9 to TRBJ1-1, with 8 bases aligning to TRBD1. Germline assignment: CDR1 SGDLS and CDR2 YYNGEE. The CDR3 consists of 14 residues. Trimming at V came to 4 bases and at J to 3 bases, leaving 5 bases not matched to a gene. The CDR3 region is CASSITTGDTEAFF. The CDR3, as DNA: TGTGCCAGCAGCATAACGACAGGGGACACTGAAGCTTTCTTT.